Listed here is a single TCR beta chain. This CDR3 has 13 amino acids. V lost 0 bases to trimming and J lost 12 bases, with 12 bases between them. Germline V gene lookup returns CDR1 MNHEY and CDR2 SVGAGI. These data come from a study of T cell changes during pregnancy in multiple sclerosis. The table came from immunoSEQ multiplex PCR; TCRdb's copy has only in-frame clones and leaves some out. The table has around 78,000 clones, 93% seen once. The material was peripheral blood, obtained in the second trimester of pregnancy. The J gene is TRBJ2-1, the V gene TRBV6-5, with a weak D call TRBD2 (5 bases). The source of this sequence is a female donor with multiple sclerosis, enrolled in a pregnancy study. CDR3 DNA: TGTGCCAGCAGTTACTCGATACTAGAAGGGCAGTTCTTC. This encodes CASSYSILEGQFF.